A single sample gave rise to the 21 T cell receptor beta chains below, sequenced in a study of shared clonotypes between healthy human individuals. Using immunoSEQ multiplex PCR, the repertoire was profiled, and TCRdb retains in-frame clones only, with some absent. The sample holds about 2 million clones, 85% to 95% seen once. Sequences were obtained from naive CD4+ T cells sorted from blood. Subset denoted: CD45RA+ positively selected. The source of these receptors is a man younger than 35 in good health.

The chain uses TRBV5-4 and TRBJ1-1; no clear D. The CDR3 sequence is 14 residues long. The germline V and J ends were trimmed by 0 bases and 1 base, with 7 bases remaining between them. Germline CDR1 reads SGHNT; CDR2 reads YYREEE (reference sequence). CDR3 loop: CASSLELSNTEAFF. DNA of the CDR3: TGTGCCAGCAGCTTGGAACTCTCGAACACTGAAGCTTTCTTT.

The chain has TRBV7-9 and TRBJ2-5, with 13 bases lining up with TRBD2. Germline values: CDR1 SEHNR, CDR2 FQNEAQ (reference sequence). The CDR3 has 16 residues. V lost 3 bases to trimming and J lost 5 bases; unmatched junction nucleotides: 6. CDR3 sequence: CASSFRTSGRLETQYF. The CDR3 DNA is TGTGCCAGCAGCTTCCGGACTAGCGGGAGACTTGAGACCCAGTACTTC.

The genes are TRBV6-6 and TRBJ2-1, with D perhaps TRBD1 or TRBD2 (5 bases each). Deletions cut 5 bases from V and 7 bases from J, with 12 bases between. The germline V gene encodes CDR1 MNHNY and CDR2 SVGAGI (reference sequence). CDR3 size: 13 residues. Written as DNA, the CDR3 is TGTGCCAGCAGTCTCTGGGGGTGGAATGAGCAGTTCTTC. Its translation is CASSLWGWNEQFF.

There are a few counts of this clone. The chain couples TRBV7-9 to TRBJ1-6; D unclear. Germline assignment: CDR1 SEHNR and CDR2 FQNEAQ (reference sequence). V lost 5 bases, J lost 6 bases, and 11 bases lay in between. The CDR3 consists of 14 residues. CDR3: CASSALAANSPLHF. The CDR3 nucleotides are TGTGCCAGCAGCGCTCTGGCAGCTAATTCACCCCTCCACTTT.

The gene calls are TRBV9 and TRBJ2-5; TRBD2 agrees at 9 bases. The J segment lost 5 bases and the V segment lost 5 bases, leaving 10 bases of the junction unmatched. The CDR3 runs 15 residues. Germline assignment: CDR1 SGDLS and CDR2 YYNGEE. CDR3 sequence: CASSLGGRAGETQYF. The CDR3, as DNA: TGTGCCAGCAGTTTAGGCGGGAGGGCCGGGGAGACCCAGTACTTC.

The chain carries TRBV2 and TRBJ2-3; D gene ambiguous. The V gene's germline CDR1 is SNHLY and CDR2 FYNNEI. Trimming stripped 0 bases from V and 3 bases from J, with 10 bases between. The CDR3 sequence is 15 residues long. CDR3: CASSEALGNTDTQYF. In DNA form, the CDR3 reads TGTGCCAGCAGTGAAGCGCTTGGGAATACAGATACGCAGTATTTT.

In this sample, this clone turned up a few times. The V call is TRBV2, the J call TRBJ1-6, with 10 bases that match TRBD1. The junction had 3 bases not matched to a gene; V was cut back by 5 bases and J by 2 bases. In germline, CDR1 is SNHLY, CDR2 FYNNEI. This CDR3 is built from 16 residues. Written as DNA, the CDR3 is TGTGCCAGCAGTCGGGACAGGGGAGCCTATAATTCACCCCTCCACTTT. Amino acids: CASSRDRGAYNSPLHF.

The chain carries TRBV19 and TRBJ2-7; D gene unclear. The CDR3 has 16 amino acids. V was pared by 3 bases and J by 5 bases, with 20 bases between. Germline V gene data show CDR1 as LNHDA and CDR2 as SQIVND (reference sequence). The CDR3 bases are TGTGCCAGTAGTATTGCTGGGTCCCCGAGCAAGCACGAGCAGTACTTC. Translating gives CASSIAGSPSKHEQYF.

This chain links TRBV5-4 with TRBJ2-1; 8 positions agree with TRBD1. Germline V gene lookup returns CDR1 SGHNT and CDR2 YYREEE (reference sequence). The CDR3 extends over 14 amino acids. With V trimmed by 5 bases and J by 6 bases, 7 bases remained unmatched. The CDR3 loop is CASSDRGPSNEQFF. CDR3 coding DNA: TGTGCCAGCAGTGACAGGGGCCCTTCCAATGAGCAGTTCTTC.

The chain is built from TRBV2 and TRBJ1-5; D remains ambiguous. The length of the CDR3 is 12 residues. Trimming removed 5 bases at V and 7 bases at J, with 9 bases between. Germline-derived CDR1 and CDR2 are SNHLY and FYNNEI. The CDR3 DNA sequence: TGTGCCAGCAGTCCTACACAGCAGCCCCAGCATTTT. Translating it yields CASSPTQQPQHF. Variable domain in full (rest from reference TRBV2 and TRBJ1-5): EPEVTQTPSHQVTQMGQEVILRCVPISNHLYFYWYRQILGQKVEFLVSFYNNEISEKSEIFDDQFSVERPDGSNFTLKIRSTKLEDSAMYFCASSPTQQPQHFGDGTRLSIL.

The table lists this clone with a count of one. The rearrangement joins TRBV6-1 to TRBJ2-1; D ambiguous. Trimming took 7 bases from V and 9 from J, leaving 16 bases between them. This CDR3 is 13 amino acids long. The germline V gene encodes CDR1 MNHNS and CDR2 SASEGT. For the CDR3, the DNA is TGTGCCAGCATCTTATGGGCTCAAGGTGAGCAGTTCTTC. Amino acids: CASILWAQGEQFF.

About this clone: Other nucleotide sequences in the sample specify the same CDR3. The V call is TRBV7-2, the J call TRBJ2-7, with D unresolved. This CDR3 has 14 amino acids. Germline CDR1 SGHTA, CDR2 FQGNSA. The V end was cut by 1 base, the J end by 0 bases, with 7 bases between. The CDR3 DNA reads as TGTGCCAGCAGCTTAGTTCCTAGCTCCTACGAGCAGTACTTC. It yields the protein CASSLVPSSYEQYF.

V gene TRBV10-3 combines with J gene TRBJ2-7; 9 bases are shared with TRBD2. This CDR3 is 14 amino acids long. The V and J ends lost 6 bases and 0 bases, in that order; junction bases with no gene match: 3. The germline CDR1 and CDR2 sequences are ENHRY and SYGVKD. Here the CDR3 DNA reads TGTGCCATCAGCCCTAGCGGGGTCTCCTACGAGCAGTACTTC. It specifies CAISPSGVSYEQYF.

Details on this clone: This same CDR3 is encoded by further DNA sequences in the sample. The V gene is TRBV7-9, the J gene TRBJ2-7, with D perhaps matching TRBD1 or TRBD2 (6 bases each). Trimming cost V 0 bases and J 5 bases, with 8 bases left between them. CDR1 SEHNR and CDR2 FQNEAQ come from the germline V gene (reference sequence). The CDR3 is 13 residues long. CDR3 in amino acids: CASSLAGGNEQYF. DNA of the CDR3: TGTGCCAGCAGCTTAGCAGGGGGGAACGAGCAGTACTTC. The whole variable domain, remainder taken from reference TRBV7-9 and TRBJ2-7, is DTGVSQNPRHKITKRGQNVTFRCDPISEHNRLYWYRQTLGQGPEFLTYFQNEAQLEKSRLLSDRFSAERPKGSFSTLEIQRTEQGDSAMYLCASSLAGGNEQYFGPGTRLTVT.

J is TRBJ2-1 and V is TRBV6-6; TRBD1 aligns across 9 bases. This CDR3 comprises 16 residues. The V segment lost 7 bases and the J segment 6 bases; nucleotides outside the gene matches: 13. Germline CDR1 MNHNY, CDR2 SVGAGI (reference sequence). Here the CDR3 DNA reads TGTGCCAGCACCACGCTACAGGGGGCAGGGGTCAATGAGCAGTTCTTC. As protein: CASTTLQGAGVNEQFF.

The chain is built from TRBV5-1 and TRBJ2-7; 8 bases match TRBD2. Germline-derived CDR1 and CDR2 are SGHRS and YFSETQ. The CDR3 length is 15 residues. V dropped 1 base and J dropped 3; count of bases not matched to a gene: 6. The CDR3 DNA reads as TGCGCCAGCAGCTTGCAAACTAGCGGACTCTACGAGCAGTACTTC. It yields the protein CASSLQTSGLYEQYF. Supplemented by reference TRBV5-1 and TRBJ2-7, the full variable domain reads KAGVTQTPRYLIKTRGQQVTLSCSPISGHRSVSWYQQTPGQGLQFLFEYFSETQRNKGNFPGRFSGRQFSNSRSEMNVSTLELGDSALYLCASSLQTSGLYEQYFGPGTRLTVT.

This chain uses TRBV14 with TRBJ2-7; tentatively, D is TRBD1 or TRBD2 (5 bases each). CDR1 is SGHDN, CDR2 FVKESK, per germline. The CDR3 is 15 residues long. The V gene lost 4 bases and the J gene lost 3 bases, with 16 bases spanning the gap. The CDR3 sequence is CASSRPGTGRYEQYF. The CDR3 coding sequence is TGTGCCAGCAGCCGACCCGGGACGGGACGCTACGAGCAGTACTTC. Full variable domain (rest looked up from reference TRBV14 and TRBJ2-7): EAGVTQFPSHSVIEKGQTVTLRCDPISGHDNLYWYRRVMGKEIKFLLHFVKESKQDESGMPNNRFLAERTGGTYSTLKVQPAELEDSGVYFCASSRPGTGRYEQYFGPGTRLTVT.

The rearrangement joins TRBV29-1 to TRBJ2-1; 9 positions agree with TRBD2. The length of the CDR3 is 19 residues. V lost 4 bases, J lost 5 bases, and 21 bases stayed unmatched. Germline lookup yields CDR1 SQVTM and CDR2 ANQGSEA. The CDR3 reads CSVGRGIGSSGRRHNEQFF. The CDR3 DNA reads as TGCAGCGTTGGAAGGGGCATTGGGAGTAGCGGGAGACGCCACAATGAGCAGTTCTTC.

This clone was found once. The chain uses TRBV19 and TRBJ1-4; a possible D gene is TRBD1 (6 bases). Germline CDR1 LNHDA, CDR2 SQIVND (reference sequence). V was pared by 3 bases and J by 8 bases, with 10 bases between. The CDR3 is made up of 13 amino acids. The DNA for the CDR3 is TGTGCCAGTAGTATCGGGGGCGGCGAAAAACTGTTTTTT. It yields the protein CASSIGGGEKLFF.

J is TRBJ2-5 and V is TRBV7-9, with unresolved D. CDR3 length: 13 residues. V lost 4 bases and J 0 bases, leaving 6 bases between the germline ends. Looked up from germline, CDR1 is SEHNR and CDR2 is FQNEAQ (reference sequence). Here the CDR3 DNA reads TGTGCCAGCAGCTCCCGGAACCAAGAGACCCAGTACTTC. Its translation is CASSSRNQETQYF.

This clone has only one observation. The rearrangement uses TRBV6-6 and TRBJ2-1, with 11 bases lining up with TRBD2. The CDR3 covers 15 residues. Germline assignment: CDR1 MNHNY and CDR2 SVGAGI (reference sequence). The junction had 3 bases not matched to a gene; V was cut back by 3 bases and J by 5 bases. CDR3 coding DNA: TGTGCCAGCAGTTATGGGACTAGCGGTAACAATGAGCAGTTCTTC. It is translated as CASSYGTSGNNEQFF.